The 26 T cell receptor beta chains given below trace back to one sample, sequenced in a study of immune evolution from preneoplasia to lung adenocarcinoma. Clones were sequenced by immunoSEQ multiplex PCR, and TCRdb holds only the in-frame ones, with some missing. The table includes approximately 7,200 clones, roughly 82% detected once. Sequencing was performed on FFPE lung adenocarcinoma in situ tissue. The receptors stem from a person aged 60 to 80 with lung adenocarcinoma.

The rearrangement uses TRBV7-9 and TRBJ2-7; unclear D gene. V lost 2 bases, J lost 0 bases, and 2 bases lay in between. The CDR3 totals 12 residues. Germline assignment: CDR1 SEHNR and CDR2 FQNEAQ (reference sequence). The CDR3 here is CASSLSSYEQYF. CDR3 in DNA: TGTGCCAGCAGCTTATCCTCCTACGAGCAGTACTTC.

The chain carries TRBV5-4 and TRBJ2-7; 10 bases agree with TRBD1. There are 14 residues in the CDR3. Germline V gives CDR1 SGHNT, CDR2 YYREEE (reference sequence). Trimming removed 6 bases from V and 2 bases from J; junction bases left unmatched: 5. This CDR3 is CASTDRGRPYEQYF. The CDR3 coding sequence is TGTGCCAGCACCGACAGGGGGCGCCCCTACGAGCAGTACTTC. Full variable domain (rest looked up from reference TRBV5-4 and TRBJ2-7): ETGVTQSPTHLIKTRGQQVTLRCSSQSGHNTVSWYQQALGQGPQFIFQYYREEENGRGNFPPRFSGLQFPNYSSELNVNALELDDSALYLCASTDRGRPYEQYFGPGTRLTVT.

The chain is built from TRBV18 and TRBJ2-7; D is uncertain. V was trimmed by 4 bases and J by 3 bases, leaving 10 bases between them. The germline gives CDR1 KGHSH, CDR2 LQKENI. The CDR3 length is 13 residues. CDR3 residues: CASSRDRRYEQYF. As DNA, the CDR3 is TGTGCCAGCTCACGGGATCGCCGCTACGAGCAGTACTTC.

This chain connects TRBV7-2 to TRBJ1-6; perhaps TRBD1 as D (5 bases). The CDR3 is 14 residues long. V lost 1 base and J 9 bases, leaving 10 bases between the germline ends. Germline V gives CDR1 SGHTA, CDR2 FQGNSA. CDR3 residues: CASSLGDSTSPLHF. The CDR3 DNA reads TGTGCCAGCAGCTTAGGCGACAGTACTTCACCCCTCCACTTT.

The chain carries TRBV6-6 and TRBJ1-6; TRBD1 might be the D (5 bases). The V gene's germline CDR1 is MNHNY and CDR2 SVGAGI (reference sequence). The length of the CDR3 is 15 residues. With 2 bases removed from V and 9 bases from J, the gap between germline ends came to 14 bases. CDR3 in amino acids: CASSYGGTFPSPLHF. The CDR3, as DNA: TGTGCCAGCAGTTACGGGGGGACCTTCCCTTCACCCCTCCACTTT.

The chain joins TRBV7-9 to TRBJ2-1, with 7 bases lining up with TRBD2. Germline assignment: CDR1 SEHNR and CDR2 FQNEAQ (reference sequence). This CDR3 is 14 amino acids long. Trimming removed 6 bases from V and 5 bases from J; junction bases left unmatched: 7. The CDR3 spells CASRKGLADNEQFF. The CDR3 nucleotides are TGTGCCAGCAGAAAGGGGCTAGCGGACAATGAGCAGTTCTTC.

This chain uses TRBV7-9 with TRBJ1-1; D unclear. V was trimmed by 2 bases and J by 1 base, leaving 5 bases between them. Germline CDR1 is SEHNR and CDR2 is FQNEAQ (reference sequence). The CDR3 is 13 amino acids. Here the CDR3 DNA reads TGTGCCAGCAGCTTAACAGCGAACACTGAAGCTTTCTTT. This codes for CASSLTANTEAFF.

This clone was detected only once. The chain recombines TRBV4-1 with TRBJ1-5, with a possible D match to TRBD1 (6 bases). Germline CDR1 MGHRA, CDR2 YSYEKL. Trimming stripped 3 bases from V and 6 bases from J, with 12 bases between. The CDR3 loop spans 14 amino acids. The CDR3 is CASSHPQGSQPQHF. In nucleotides, the CDR3 is TGCGCCAGCAGCCATCCCCAGGGGAGTCAGCCCCAGCATTTT.

This clone was detected only once. V usage is TRBV4-1 and J usage is TRBJ1-4, with 8 bases matching TRBD1. The CDR3 extends over 16 amino acids. The J segment lost 4 bases and the V segment lost 2 bases, leaving 6 bases of the junction unmatched. Germline V gene lookup returns CDR1 MGHRA and CDR2 YSYEKL. For the CDR3, the DNA is TGCGCCAGCAGCCAACTTCAGGGGGCGCATAATGAAAAACTGTTTTTT. Translation gives CASSQLQGAHNEKLFF.

This chain uses TRBV7-2 with TRBJ2-7; TRBD2 matches 10 bases. Germline CDR1 and CDR2: SGHTA and FQGNSA. With V trimmed by 2 bases and J by 0 bases, 1 base remained unmatched. This CDR3 spans 15 amino acids. The CDR3 DNA is TGTGCCAGCAGCTTATCTAGCGGGGGCTCCTACGAGCAGTACTTC. Amino acid sequence: CASSLSSGGSYEQYF.

The chain combines TRBV5-6 with TRBJ2-3, with D unclear. The V gene's germline CDR1 is SGHDT and CDR2 YYEEEE. The V and J ends lost 3 bases and 8 bases respectively, with 13 bases between them. The CDR3 is made up of 13 amino acids. The CDR3 DNA reads TGTGCCAGCAGCTCCCGAGCGTTGGCTACGCAGTATTTT. Its protein is CASSSRALATQYF.

The gene calls are TRBV2 and TRBJ2-5, with 9 positions matching TRBD2. The germline V gene encodes CDR1 SNHLY and CDR2 FYNNEI. The CDR3 extends over 15 amino acids. V dropped 3 bases and J dropped 4; count of bases not matched to a gene: 6. This chain's CDR3 is CASSDGGGAAETQYF. DNA of the CDR3: TGTGCCAGCAGTGATGGCGGGGGGGCCGCAGAGACCCAGTACTTC.

The V call is TRBV27, the J call TRBJ2-2; TRBD2 is a possible D gene (6 bases). The CDR3 spans 16 residues. CDR1 MNHEY and CDR2 SMNVEV come from the germline V gene (reference sequence). V was trimmed by 4 bases and J by 0 bases, leaving 12 bases between them. The CDR3 DNA sequence: TGTGCCAGCAGTTCCTTTAGCGGCGCGAACACCGGGGAGCTGTTTTTT. It translates to CASSSFSGANTGELFF.

This clone was picked up one time. This rearrangement joins TRBV10-3 to TRBJ1-2; 9 bases match TRBD1. Trimming at V came to 7 bases and at J to 5 bases, leaving 14 bases not matched to a gene. Germline CDR1 reads ENHRY; CDR2 reads SYGVKD. The CDR3 consists of 16 residues. The chain's CDR3 is CAITNPDRGLRYGYTF. The CDR3 DNA reads TGTGCCATCACCAACCCGGACAGGGGACTCAGATATGGCTACACCTTC.

V gene TRBV7-3 combines with J gene TRBJ2-5; 8 positions match TRBD2. The V segment lost 5 bases and the J segment 3 bases; nucleotides outside the gene matches: 8. This CDR3 contains 15 residues. Germline V gene lookup returns CDR1 SGHTA and CDR2 FQGTGA. The chain's CDR3 is CASSPTGGPEETQYF. DNA of the CDR3: TGTGCCAGCAGCCCAACGGGGGGGCCAGAAGAGACCCAGTACTTC.

This clone was detected a few times. The rearrangement uses TRBV27 and TRBJ2-6; D is unclear. Germline lookup yields CDR1 MNHEY and CDR2 SMNVEV (reference sequence). The length of the CDR3 is 14 residues. The ends were cut back, 5 bases at V and 0 bases at J, with 5 bases in the middle. CDR3 bases: TGTGCCAGCAGTCATTTCTCTGGGGCCAACGTCCTGACTTTC. This sequence encodes CASSHFSGANVLTF. Full variable domain (outside the CDR3, taken from reference TRBV27 and TRBJ2-6): EAQVTQNPRYLITVTGKKLTVTCSQNMNHEYMSWYRQDPGLGLRQIYYSMNVEVTDKGDVPEGYKVSRKEKRNFPLILESPSPNQTSLYFCASSHFSGANVLTFGAGSRLTVL.

The chain couples TRBV15 to TRBJ2-6, with D possibly being TRBD2 (6 bases). V was pared by 2 bases and J by 0 bases, with 8 bases between. Germline-derived CDR1 and CDR2 are LNHNV and YYDKDF (reference sequence). The CDR3 has 16 residues. CDR3 residues: CATSRRGLSGANVLTF. DNA of the CDR3: TGTGCCACCAGCAGAAGGGGACTCTCTGGGGCCAACGTCCTGACTTTC. The complete variable domain, with remaining parts taken from reference TRBV15 and TRBJ2-6, reads DAMVIQNPRYQVTQFGKPVTLSCSQTLNHNVMYWYQQKSSQAPKLLFHYYDKDFNNEADTPDNFQSRRPNTSFCFLDIRSPGLGDTAMYLCATSRRGLSGANVLTFGAGSRLTVL.

The V gene is TRBV15, the J gene TRBJ1-2; no definite D call. CDR3 length: 13 residues. CDR1 and CDR2 from the germline V gene are LNHNV and YYDKDF (reference sequence). V lost 0 bases to trimming and J lost 3 bases, with 5 bases between them. CDR3: CATSREADYGYTF. CDR3 in DNA: TGTGCCACCAGCAGAGAGGCGGACTATGGCTACACCTTC. Combining the CDR3 with reference TRBV15 and TRBJ1-2 gives the whole variable domain DAMVIQNPRYQVTQFGKPVTLSCSQTLNHNVMYWYQQKSSQAPKLLFHYYDKDFNNEADTPDNFQSRRPNTSFCFLDIRSPGLGDTAMYLCATSREADYGYTFGSGTRLTVV.

The V and J genes are TRBV5-5 and TRBJ1-6, with D unresolved. The CDR3 covers 14 residues. V lost 0 bases, J lost 6 bases, and 7 bases lay in between. Germline CDR1 and CDR2: SGHKS and YYEKEE (reference sequence). Here the CDR3 reads CASSLGQINSPLHF. As DNA, the CDR3 is TGTGCCAGCAGCTTGGGGCAGATTAATTCACCCCTCCACTTT. Based on the CDR3 plus reference TRBV5-5 and TRBJ1-6, the full variable domain is DAGVTQSPTHLIKTRGQQVTLRCSPISGHKSVSWYQQVLGQGPQFIFQYYEKEERGRGNFPDRFSARQFPNYSSELNVNALLLGDSALYLCASSLGQINSPLHFGNGTRLTVT.

This rearrangement joins TRBV6-6 to TRBJ2-1; D is perhaps TRBD1 or TRBD2 (5 bases each). Germline loops: CDR1 MNHNY, CDR2 SVGAGI (reference sequence). This CDR3 contains 14 residues. Trimming took off 7 bases at V and 2 bases at J, with 12 bases between the two ends. In DNA form, the CDR3 reads TGTGCCAGCATGGCCCGGGGCGCCTACAATGAGCAGTTCTTC. Amino acid sequence: CASMARGAYNEQFF.

The genes are TRBV10-1 and TRBJ2-1, with 7 bases aligning to TRBD1. CDR1 is WNHNN and CDR2 is SYGVQD in the germline V gene (reference sequence). Trimming at V came to 8 bases and at J to 5 bases, leaving 6 bases not matched to a gene. There are 13 residues in the CDR3. The CDR3 DNA sequence: TGCGCCAGCGCCCGGACAGGAGACAATGAGCAGTTCTTC. Translating gives CASARTGDNEQFF.

V and J are TRBV9 and TRBJ2-2; 8 positions agree with TRBD2. The V and J ends lost 7 bases and 4 bases, in that order; junction bases with no gene match: 9. CDR3 length equals 15 residues. CDR1 and CDR2 (germline): SGDLS, YYNGEE. The CDR3 loop reads CASVVGGETTGELFF. The CDR3 nucleotides read TGTGCCAGCGTGGTCGGGGGGGAAACCACCGGGGAGCTGTTTTTT.

The chain couples TRBV29-1 to TRBJ1-1, with D uncertain. The length of the CDR3 is 12 residues. The germline V and J ends were trimmed by 7 bases and 6 bases, with 15 bases remaining between them. Germline assignment: CDR1 SQVTM and CDR2 ANQGSEA. The DNA of the CDR3 is TGCAGCGCCCGTGGGGTAGTGGCTGAAGCTTTCTTT. This codes for CSARGVVAEAFF.

The chain links TRBV28 to TRBJ1-5; D ambiguous. The V gene lost 8 bases and the J gene lost 2 bases, with 10 bases spanning the gap. CDR1 and CDR2 (germline): MDHEN, SYDVKM. The CDR3 is 13 amino acids. This CDR3 is CASRYLGNQPQHF. CDR3 DNA: TGTGCCAGCCGATACTTGGGCAATCAGCCCCAGCATTTT. The full variable domain, rest sourced from reference TRBV28 and TRBJ1-5, is DVKVTQSSRYLVKRTGEKVFLECVQDMDHENMFWYRQDPGLGLRLIYFSYDVKMKEKGDIPEGYSVSREKKERFSLILESASTNQTSMYLCASRYLGNQPQHFGDGTRLSIL.

The chain has TRBV4-3 and TRBJ2-5, with a weak D call TRBD2 (7 bases). CDR1 is LGHNA and CDR2 is YSLEER in the germline V gene. Trimming pared 1 base from V and 5 bases from J, leaving 17 bases between. The CDR3 is 16 residues long. CDR3 protein: CASSQVNAGAGETQYF. The CDR3 bases are TGCGCCAGCAGCCAAGTGAATGCGGGGGCCGGGGAGACCCAGTACTTC.

The rearrangement joins TRBV2 to TRBJ1-6; D may be TRBD1 (6 bases). The CDR3 sequence is 13 residues long. Germline V gives CDR1 SNHLY, CDR2 FYNNEI. V was cut by 5 bases and J by 7 bases, with 9 bases left in between. CDR3 residues: CASSRTANSPLHF. CDR3 coding DNA: TGTGCCAGCAGTAGGACAGCAAATTCACCCCTCCACTTT. The full variable domain, completed using reference TRBV2 and TRBJ1-6, is EPEVTQTPSHQVTQMGQEVILRCVPISNHLYFYWYRQILGQKVEFLVSFYNNEISEKSEIFDDQFSVERPDGSNFTLKIRSTKLEDSAMYFCASSRTANSPLHFGNGTRLTVT.